The TCR beta chain under discussion was sequenced for a study of early T cells in non-severe SARS-CoV-2 infection (dated by TCRdb to the early 2020s). About the study as a whole: Because TCR sequencing relied on bulk RNA taken from unsorted whole blood, pairing of alpha and beta chains was not possible.

The germline V gene encodes CDR1 SNHLY and CDR2 FYNNEI. The CDR3 starts with the cysteine, ends with the phenylalanine, and has 17 residues. Of the read, only the CDR3 DNA is kept; its 51 bases are in frame from base 1. Compared with germline, V lacks 7 bases and J lacks 4 bases; bases without a gene match: 13. General findings and caveats noted by the study authors: VDJdb matching was skewed toward anti-spike CD8 responses and likely underestimated virus-specific expansions by missing private and CD4 specificities.

This clonotype has just a few counts. The clone's antigen remains unknown. The record has no base qualities; no much larger clone is one base away. A case-control design nested within a healthcare worker cohort in London, UK, was used, with weekly nasopharyngeal swab PCR tests and blood sampling performed. Healthcare workers were enrolled in the week of the UK lockdown, from 23 to 31 March 2020, and were followed every week for up to roughly 15 weeks. Preparation of the library involved 5' RACE. Instrument used: NextSeq 500. In the TCR library protocol, unique molecular identifiers were attached to individual cDNA molecules to correct for PCR bias and sequencing error. Sequencing covered both TCR alpha and beta chains, and within each sample the abundances of alpha and beta sequences were tightly co-correlated. The study's own analysis went as follows. Decombinator V4 was used to annotate the V gene, J gene and CDR3 of the TCR sequences. TCRs were defined as expanded if a significant change between any two time points was detected under a Poisson model with p below 0.0001. TCR abundances were normalised to the total number of TCRs sequenced in each sample and reported as counts per million. MAIT TCRs were defined by TRAV1-2 paired with TRAJ12, TRAJ20 or TRAJ33, and iNKT TCRs by TRAV10 paired with TRAJ18. VDJdb, accessed 1 November 2021, was searched for CMV, EBV and SARS-CoV-2 annotated TCRs, excluding TCRs annotated for multiple antigens. Using fastp trimming at Q25 and MiXCR clonotype assembly, TCRdb reanalyzed the public sequencing data and kept in-frame beta chains. A single entry per CDR3 protein holds the most common genes and DNA from its merged rows. The V and J calls were determined by TCRdb, not by the authors. The sample data list 95,000 to 120,000 distinct CDR3 sequences, and around 10% of these were observed just once. The ten largest clonotypes hold around 3% of the sample.

This receptor was taken from an adult who was a healthcare worker with PCR-confirmed SARS-CoV-2 infection or an uninfected control (not recorded which). Recombination connected TRBV2 to TRBJ2-1, with 10 junctional bases fitting TRBD2. Sequenced sample: whole blood. The nucleotides read TGTGCCAGCACTACATTATTAAGCGGGGGGGATTACAATGAGCAGTTCTTC. This translates into CASTTLLSGGDYNEQFF.